This T cell receptor (beta chain) derives from a study of blood T cell repertoires in COVID-19. This clone was counted a few times. Sequencing used immunoSEQ multiplex PCR; TCRdb keeps in-frame clones, though not all of them. The sample yields around 360,000 clones, roughly 87% seen once. What was sequenced was PBMCs or T cells enriched from blood (not recorded which). This clonotype originated in a woman in her thirties who had recovered from COVID-19.

This CDR3 is CASTGQGGSGANVLTF. The CDR3 nucleotides read TGTGCCAGTACTGGGCAGGGAGGCTCTGGGGCCAACGTCCTGACTTTC. This sequence joins TRBV19 and TRBJ2-6, with D possibly being TRBD2 (6 bases). The germline V gene has CDR1 LNHDA and CDR2 SQIVND (reference sequence). CDR3 length equals 16 residues. Trimming pared 7 bases from V and 0 bases from J, leaving 13 bases between.